Sequencing of this TCR beta chain was carried out in a study of CD8 T cells in ankylosing spondylitis (dated by TCRdb to 2016 to 2017). Looking at the study overall: To find TCR variants linked to disease, the study profiled T cell receptor beta repertoires in ankylosing spondylitis patients and healthy donors. The whole study cohort included under 140 healthy donors and under 30 ankylosing spondylitis patients. Peripheral blood samples were taken, and synovial fluid was additionally collected from ankylosing spondylitis patients.

A remark on this clonotype: The clone's antigen remains unknown. A read error may produce the germline difference seen at one junction end.

Synovial fluid samples were matched to blood samples from the same ankylosing spondylitis patients. Sequencing was performed on an Illumina HiSeq 2500. TCR beta libraries were prepared by quantitative 5'-RACE with molecular barcodes. Turning to the authors' computational methods: A new computational method based on a probabilistic model of VDJ rearrangement was used to identify disease-linked TCR variants. TCRdb applied fastp at Q25 and MiXCR to the public reads, then kept only in-frame beta chains. Here each entry gathers all rows of one CDR3 protein and keeps the most common genes and DNA. The V and J calls follow TCRdb's processing rather than the paper's. This sample lists around 100,000 distinct CDR3 sequences; about 25% were detected once. Around an eighth of the sample comes from the top ten. General study outcomes and caveats: The disease-linked clones were reported to be significantly enriched in matched synovial fluid samples from ankylosing spondylitis patients. Blood from ankylosing spondylitis patients appeared to be characterized by a TCR beta motif made up of several highly homologous amino acid variants. Some motif variants were previously reported in synovial fluid and blood of reactive arthritis patients, suggesting common disease-initiation mechanisms. The disease-linked clones had a CD8+ phenotype and were found at relatively low frequencies in peripheral blood.

Based on the germline V gene, the CDR1 and CDR2 sequences are WSHSY and SAAADI. Measured from the cysteine to the phenylalanine, the CDR3 is 13 residues long. Kept here is only the CDR3 DNA, which spans 39 bases and is read in frame from base 1. The source of this sequence is a male donor with ankylosing spondylitis. The chain employs TRBV10-2 and TRBJ1-6, with the D gene not confidently named. The specimen was synovial fluid, either unsorted or a sorted T cell fraction (not recorded which). CDR3 protein: CASAPMGNSPPHF. The nucleotide sequence is given as TGCGCCAGCGCCCCTATGGGGAATTCACCCCCCCACTTT.